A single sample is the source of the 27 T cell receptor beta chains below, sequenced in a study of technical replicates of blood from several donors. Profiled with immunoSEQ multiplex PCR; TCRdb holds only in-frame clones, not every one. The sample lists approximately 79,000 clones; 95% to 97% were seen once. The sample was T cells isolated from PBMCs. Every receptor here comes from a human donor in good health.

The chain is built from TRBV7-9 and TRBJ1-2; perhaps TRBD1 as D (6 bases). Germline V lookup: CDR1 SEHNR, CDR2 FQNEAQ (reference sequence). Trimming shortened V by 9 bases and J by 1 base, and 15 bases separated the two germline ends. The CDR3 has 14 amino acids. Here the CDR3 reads CASGGADFNYGYTF. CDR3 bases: TGTGCCAGTGGGGGGGCAGACTTTAACTATGGCTACACCTTC.

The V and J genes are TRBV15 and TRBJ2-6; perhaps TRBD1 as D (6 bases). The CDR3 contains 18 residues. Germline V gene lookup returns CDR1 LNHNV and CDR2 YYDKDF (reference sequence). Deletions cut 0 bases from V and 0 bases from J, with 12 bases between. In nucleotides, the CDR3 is TGTGCCACCAGCAGAGAACCAGGGGACCCCTCTGGGGCCAACGTCCTGACTTTC. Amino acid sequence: CATSREPGDPSGANVLTF.

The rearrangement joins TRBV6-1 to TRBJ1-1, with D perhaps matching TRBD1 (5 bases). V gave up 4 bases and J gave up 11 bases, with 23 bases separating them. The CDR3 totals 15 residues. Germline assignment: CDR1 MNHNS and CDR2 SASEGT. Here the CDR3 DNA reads TGTGCCAGCAGTGCGCCCAGGGAACTCGTGTCGAATGCTTTCTTT. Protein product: CASSAPRELVSNAFF.

Written as DNA, the CDR3 is TGTGCCAGCAGCCAAGTTACACAGGCCCTCAGGGAACTGTTTTTT. Encoded protein: CASSQVTQALRELFF. The V gene is TRBV4-2, the J gene TRBJ1-4; tentative D call: TRBD1 (5 bases). This CDR3 region has 15 residues. Trimming stripped 1 base from V and 12 bases from J, with 18 bases between. Germline V gene sequence: CDR1 LGHNA, CDR2 YNFKEQ.

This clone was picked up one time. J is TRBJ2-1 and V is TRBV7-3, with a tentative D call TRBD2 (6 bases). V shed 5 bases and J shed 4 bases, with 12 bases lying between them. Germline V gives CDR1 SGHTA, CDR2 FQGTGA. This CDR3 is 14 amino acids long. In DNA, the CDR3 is TGTGCCAGCAGCCCAGGCGGAGGGTACAATGAGCAGTTCTTC. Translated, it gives CASSPGGGYNEQFF.

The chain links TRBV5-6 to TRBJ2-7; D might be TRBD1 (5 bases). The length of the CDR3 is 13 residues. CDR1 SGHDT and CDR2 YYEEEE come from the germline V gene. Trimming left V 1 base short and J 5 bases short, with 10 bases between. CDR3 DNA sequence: TGTGCCAGCAGCTTGACAGGAATCAACGAGCAGTACTTC. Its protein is CASSLTGINEQYF.

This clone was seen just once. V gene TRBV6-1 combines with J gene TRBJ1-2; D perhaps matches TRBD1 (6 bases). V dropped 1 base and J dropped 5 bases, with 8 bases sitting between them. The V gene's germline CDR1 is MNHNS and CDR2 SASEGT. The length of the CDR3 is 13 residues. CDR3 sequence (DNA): TGTGCCAGCAGTGAAGAGGGGGTTTATGGCTACACCTTC. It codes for CASSEEGVYGYTF.

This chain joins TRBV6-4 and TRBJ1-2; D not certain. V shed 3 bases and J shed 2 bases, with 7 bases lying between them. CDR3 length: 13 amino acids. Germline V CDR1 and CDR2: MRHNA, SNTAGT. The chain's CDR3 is CASSEVRNYGYTF. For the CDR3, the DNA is TGTGCCAGCAGTGAAGTCAGAAACTATGGCTACACCTTC.

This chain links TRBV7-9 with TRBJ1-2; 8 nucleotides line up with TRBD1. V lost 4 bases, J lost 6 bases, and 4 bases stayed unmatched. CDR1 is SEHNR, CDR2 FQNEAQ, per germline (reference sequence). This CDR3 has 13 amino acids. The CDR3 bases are TGTGCCAGCAGCTCGGACAGGGCAAATGGCTACACCTTC. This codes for CASSSDRANGYTF.

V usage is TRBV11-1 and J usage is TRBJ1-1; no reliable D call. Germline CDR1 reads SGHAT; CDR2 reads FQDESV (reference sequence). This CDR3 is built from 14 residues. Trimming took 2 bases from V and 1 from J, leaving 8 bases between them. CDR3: CASSLRRGNTEAFF. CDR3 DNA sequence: TGTGCCAGCAGCTTAAGACGAGGGAACACTGAAGCTTTCTTT.

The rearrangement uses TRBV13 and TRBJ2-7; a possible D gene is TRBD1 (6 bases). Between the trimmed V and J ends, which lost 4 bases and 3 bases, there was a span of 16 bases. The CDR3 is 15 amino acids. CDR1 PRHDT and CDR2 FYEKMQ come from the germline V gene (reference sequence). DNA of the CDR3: TGTGCCAGCAGCTACCCCACAGGGAGTGGCTACGAGCAGTACTTC. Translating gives CASSYPTGSGYEQYF.

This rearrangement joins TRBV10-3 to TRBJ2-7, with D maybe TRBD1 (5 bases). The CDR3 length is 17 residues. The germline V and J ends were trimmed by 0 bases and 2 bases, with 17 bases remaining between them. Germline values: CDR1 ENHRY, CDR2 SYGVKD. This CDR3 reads CAISESVGLTAAYEQYF. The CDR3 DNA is TGTGCCATCAGTGAGTCAGTAGGGTTGACAGCAGCCTACGAGCAGTACTTC.

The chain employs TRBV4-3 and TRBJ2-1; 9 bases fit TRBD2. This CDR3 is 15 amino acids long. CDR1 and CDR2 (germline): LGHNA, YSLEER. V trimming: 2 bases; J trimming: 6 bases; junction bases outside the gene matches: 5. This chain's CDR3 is CASSQLAGEGNEQFF. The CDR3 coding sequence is TGCGCCAGCAGCCAATTAGCGGGAGAGGGCAATGAGCAGTTCTTC.

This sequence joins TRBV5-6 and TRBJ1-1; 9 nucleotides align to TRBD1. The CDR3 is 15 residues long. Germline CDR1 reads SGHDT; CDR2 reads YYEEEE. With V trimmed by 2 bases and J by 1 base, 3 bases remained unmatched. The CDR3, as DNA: TGTGCCAGCAGCTTCGGGACAGGGTCGAACACTGAAGCTTTCTTT. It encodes CASSFGTGSNTEAFF.

CDR3: CASSLESSSGNTIYF. The CDR3 nucleotides read TGTGCCAGCAGCTTAGAGTCCAGTTCTGGAAACACCATATATTTT. The V and J genes are TRBV11-3 and TRBJ1-3; D unclear. V was shortened by 0 bases and J by 1 base, with 7 bases between the two germline ends. The CDR3 has 15 residues. CDR1 is SGHNT and CDR2 is YENEEA in the germline V gene.

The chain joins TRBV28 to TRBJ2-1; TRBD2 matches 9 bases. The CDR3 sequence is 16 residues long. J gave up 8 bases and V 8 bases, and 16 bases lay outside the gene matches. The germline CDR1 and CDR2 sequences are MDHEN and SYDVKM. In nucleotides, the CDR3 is TGTGCCAGCCCTCCCTCCGGGACTAGCAGCCAGGATGAGCAGTTCTTC. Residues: CASPPSGTSSQDEQFF.

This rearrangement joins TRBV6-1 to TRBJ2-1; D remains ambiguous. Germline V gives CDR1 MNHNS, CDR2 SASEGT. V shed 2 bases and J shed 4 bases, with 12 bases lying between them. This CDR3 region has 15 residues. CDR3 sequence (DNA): TGTGCCAGCAGTGAATTAGGAGTAGCATACAATGAGCAGTTCTTC. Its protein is CASSELGVAYNEQFF.

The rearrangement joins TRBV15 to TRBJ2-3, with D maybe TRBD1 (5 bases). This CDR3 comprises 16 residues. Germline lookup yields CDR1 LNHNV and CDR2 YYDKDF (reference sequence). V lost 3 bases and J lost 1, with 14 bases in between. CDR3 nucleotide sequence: TGTGCCACCAGCAGTAGTCCTGGGGCCCGCACAGATACGCAGTATTTT. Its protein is CATSSSPGARTDTQYF. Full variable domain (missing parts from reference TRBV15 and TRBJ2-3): DAMVIQNPRYQVTQFGKPVTLSCSQTLNHNVMYWYQQKSSQAPKLLFHYYDKDFNNEADTPDNFQSRRPNTSFCFLDIRSPGLGDTAMYLCATSSSPGARTDTQYFGPGTRLTVL.

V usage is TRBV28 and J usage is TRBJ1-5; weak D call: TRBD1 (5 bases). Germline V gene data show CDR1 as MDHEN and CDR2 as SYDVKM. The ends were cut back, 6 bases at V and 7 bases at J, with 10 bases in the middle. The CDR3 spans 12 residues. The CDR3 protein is CASRPQGQPQHF. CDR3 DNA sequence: TGTGCCAGCAGGCCTCAGGGCCAGCCCCAGCATTTT.

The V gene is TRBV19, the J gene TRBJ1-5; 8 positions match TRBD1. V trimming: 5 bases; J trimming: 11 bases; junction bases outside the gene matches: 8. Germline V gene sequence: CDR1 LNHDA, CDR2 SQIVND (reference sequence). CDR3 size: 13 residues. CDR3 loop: CASSAQGAKTQHF. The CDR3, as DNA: TGTGCCAGTAGTGCGCAGGGGGCTAAGACCCAGCATTTT.

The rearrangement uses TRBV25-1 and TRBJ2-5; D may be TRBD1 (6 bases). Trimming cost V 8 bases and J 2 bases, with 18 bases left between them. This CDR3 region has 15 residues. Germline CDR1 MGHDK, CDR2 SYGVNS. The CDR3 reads CASCMPGQTQETQYF. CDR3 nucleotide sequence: TGTGCCAGCTGTATGCCGGGACAAACGCAAGAGACCCAGTACTTC.

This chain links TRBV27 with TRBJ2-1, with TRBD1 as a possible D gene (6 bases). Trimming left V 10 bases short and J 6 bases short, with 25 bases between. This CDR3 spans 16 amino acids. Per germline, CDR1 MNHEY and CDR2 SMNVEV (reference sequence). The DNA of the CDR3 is TGTGCCACCAAAACAGGGAGCAGTGGCGCAACCAATGAGCAGTTCTTC. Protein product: CATKTGSSGATNEQFF.

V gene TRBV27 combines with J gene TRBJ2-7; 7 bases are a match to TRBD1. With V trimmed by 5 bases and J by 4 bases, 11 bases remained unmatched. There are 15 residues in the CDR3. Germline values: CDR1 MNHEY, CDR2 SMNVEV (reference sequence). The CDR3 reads CASSPLLGQSYEQYF. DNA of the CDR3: TGTGCCAGCAGTCCCCTTCTGGGACAGAGTTACGAGCAGTACTTC.

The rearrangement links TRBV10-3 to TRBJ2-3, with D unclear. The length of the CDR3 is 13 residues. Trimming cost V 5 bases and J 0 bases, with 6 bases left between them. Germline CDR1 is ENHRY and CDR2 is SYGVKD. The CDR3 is CAISRASTDTQYF. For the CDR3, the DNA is TGTGCCATCAGTAGAGCTAGCACAGATACGCAGTATTTT.

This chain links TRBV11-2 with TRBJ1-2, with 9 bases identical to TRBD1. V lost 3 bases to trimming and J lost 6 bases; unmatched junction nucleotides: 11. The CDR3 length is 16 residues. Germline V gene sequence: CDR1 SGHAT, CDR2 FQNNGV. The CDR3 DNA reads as TGTGCCAGCAGCTTCACCGGGACAGGGAGGGGAGATGGCTACACCTTC. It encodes CASSFTGTGRGDGYTF.

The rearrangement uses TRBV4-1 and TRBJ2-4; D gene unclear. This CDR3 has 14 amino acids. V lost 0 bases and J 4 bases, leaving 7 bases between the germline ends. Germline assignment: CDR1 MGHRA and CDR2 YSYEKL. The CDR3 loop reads CASSQEQRKNIQYF. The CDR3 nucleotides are TGCGCCAGCAGCCAAGAACAGAGAAAAAACATTCAGTACTTC.

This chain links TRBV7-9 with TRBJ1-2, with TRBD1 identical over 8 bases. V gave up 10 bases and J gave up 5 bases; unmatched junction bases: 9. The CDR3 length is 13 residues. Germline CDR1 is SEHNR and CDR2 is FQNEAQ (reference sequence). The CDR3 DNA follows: TGTGCCATAGAGACAGGGGAAGGATATGGCTACACCTTC. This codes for CAIETGEGYGYTF.